Sequencing of this T cell receptor (beta chain) was carried out in a study of PD-1 blockade in classical Hodgkin lymphoma. Study-level points and caveats: Reported findings placed baseline TCR diversity lower in newly diagnosed patients (compared with healthy donors). Although disease activity or prior therapy may be involved, causes of the repertoire differences remain undefined.

This clone was counted between two and nine times. Its target is not known. Per germline, CDR1 MDHEN and CDR2 SYDVKM. V shed 2 bases, J shed 3 bases, and the junction held 7 bases outside the gene matches. The CDR3 runs to 16 residues. The table came from immunoSEQ multiplex PCR; TCRdb's copy has only in-frame clones and leaves some out. The table lists approximately 93,000 clones, about three quarters of them singletons, with around 8.9% in the top ten. Time point here: cycle 4 day 1 (C4D1), after more than five weeks of nivolumab. Exposure to brentuximab vedotin varied, and each patient had relapsed following autologous stem cell transplantation. The study recorded best responses of complete response, partial response or progressive disease.

The rearrangement uses TRBV28 and TRBJ2-1, with 7 nucleotides matching TRBD2. This TCR was sampled from a human donor with classical Hodgkin lymphoma. Sample: peripheral blood mononuclear cells (PBMCs), taken before the fourth cycle of nivolumab. DNA of the CDR3: TGTGCCAGCAGTTTACCGACTAGCAGTTTCTACAATGAGCAGTTCTTC. Residues: CASSLPTSSFYNEQFF.